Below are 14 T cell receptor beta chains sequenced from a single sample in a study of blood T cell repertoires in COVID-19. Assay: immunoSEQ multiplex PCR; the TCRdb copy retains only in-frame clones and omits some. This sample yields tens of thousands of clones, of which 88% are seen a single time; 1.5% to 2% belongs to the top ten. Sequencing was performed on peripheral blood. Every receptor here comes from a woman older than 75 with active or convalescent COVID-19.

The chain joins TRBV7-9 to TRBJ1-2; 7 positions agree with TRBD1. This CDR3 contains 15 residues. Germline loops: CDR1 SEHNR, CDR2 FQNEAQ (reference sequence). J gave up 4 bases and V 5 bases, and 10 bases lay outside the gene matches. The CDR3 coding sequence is TGTGCCAGCAGCACCGCAAGGGGACAGACCTATGGCTACACCTTC. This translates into CASSTARGQTYGYTF. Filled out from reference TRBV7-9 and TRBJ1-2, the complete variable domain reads DTGVSQNPRHKITKRGQNVTFRCDPISEHNRLYWYRQTLGQGPEFLTYFQNEAQLEKSRLLSDRFSAERPKGSFSTLEIQRTEQGDSAMYLCASSTARGQTYGYTFGSGTRLTVV.

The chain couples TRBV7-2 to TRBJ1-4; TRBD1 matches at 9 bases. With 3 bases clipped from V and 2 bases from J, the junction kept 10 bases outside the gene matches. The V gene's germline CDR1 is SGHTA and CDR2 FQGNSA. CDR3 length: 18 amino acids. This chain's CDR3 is CASSFTGGAWSTNEKLFF. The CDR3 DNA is TGTGCCAGCAGCTTCACAGGGGGCGCTTGGTCCACTAATGAAAAACTGTTTTTT.

This CDR3 is CASSIGQRSSYEQYF. The CDR3 DNA follows: TGTGCCAGTAGTATAGGACAGCGAAGCTCCTACGAGCAGTACTTC. The chain combines TRBV19 with TRBJ2-7; D may be TRBD1 (5 bases). V gave up 1 base and J gave up 0 bases, with 10 bases separating them. This CDR3 is 15 amino acids long. Germline loops: CDR1 LNHDA, CDR2 SQIVND (reference sequence).

CDR3 residues: CASSLGALPSYEQYF. The CDR3 coding sequence is TGTGCCAGCAGCTTAGGGGCACTTCCTTCGTACGAGCAGTACTTC. The V and J genes are TRBV11-3 and TRBJ2-7; D gene unclear. The CDR3 is 15 residues long. The V gene lost 1 base and the J gene lost 4 bases, with 14 bases spanning the gap. Germline V gene sequence: CDR1 SGHNT, CDR2 YENEEA.

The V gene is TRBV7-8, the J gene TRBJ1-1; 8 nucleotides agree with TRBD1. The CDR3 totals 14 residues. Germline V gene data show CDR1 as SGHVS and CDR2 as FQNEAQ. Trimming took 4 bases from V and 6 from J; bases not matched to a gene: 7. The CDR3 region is CASSSTDRGAEAFF. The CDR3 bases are TGTGCCAGCAGCTCCACAGACAGGGGCGCTGAAGCTTTCTTT. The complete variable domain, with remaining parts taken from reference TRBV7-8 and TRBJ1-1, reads GAGVSQSPRYKVAKRGQDVALRCDPISGHVSLFWYQQALGQGPEFLTYFQNEAQLDKSGLPSDRFFAERPEGSVSTLKIQRTQQEDSAVYLCASSSTDRGAEAFFGQGTRLTVV.

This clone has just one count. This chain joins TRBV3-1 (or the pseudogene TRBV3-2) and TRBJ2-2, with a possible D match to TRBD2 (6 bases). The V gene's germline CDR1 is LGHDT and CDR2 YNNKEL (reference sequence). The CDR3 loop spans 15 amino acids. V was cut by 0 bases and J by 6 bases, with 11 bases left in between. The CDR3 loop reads CASSQDWREAGELFF. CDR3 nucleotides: TGTGCCAGCAGCCAAGACTGGAGGGAGGCCGGGGAGCTGTTTTTT.

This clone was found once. This CDR3 is CASSDQGTTYEQYF. The CDR3 nucleotides are TGTGCCAGCAGCGATCAGGGAACCACCTACGAGCAGTACTTC. This chain links TRBV2 with TRBJ2-7, with a weak D call TRBD1 (5 bases). The CDR3 contains 14 residues. Trimming cost V 6 bases and J 2 bases, with 14 bases left between them. Germline V gives CDR1 SNHLY, CDR2 FYNNEI.

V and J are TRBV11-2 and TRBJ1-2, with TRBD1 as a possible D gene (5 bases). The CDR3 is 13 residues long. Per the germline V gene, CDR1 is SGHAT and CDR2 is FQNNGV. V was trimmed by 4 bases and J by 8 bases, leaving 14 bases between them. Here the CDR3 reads CASSSGGEGGYTF. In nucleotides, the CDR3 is TGTGCCAGCAGCTCGGGGGGGGAGGGAGGCTACACCTTC.

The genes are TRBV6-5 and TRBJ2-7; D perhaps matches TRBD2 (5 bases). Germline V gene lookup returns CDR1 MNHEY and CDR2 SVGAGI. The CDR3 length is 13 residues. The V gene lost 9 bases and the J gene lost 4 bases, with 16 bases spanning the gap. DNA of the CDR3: TGTGCCAGTAAGAGCGGCGTCAGGTACGAGCAGTACTTC. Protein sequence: CASKSGVRYEQYF.

The CDR3 nucleotides are TGTGCCAGCATTTGGAGCGGGAGGCCCACAGATACGCAGTATTTT. It specifies CASIWSGRPTDTQYF. This chain uses TRBV5-8 with TRBJ2-3; TRBD2 matches 9 bases. Germline loops: CDR1 SGHTS, CDR2 YDEGEE. V lost 6 bases and J lost 2; bases outside the gene matches: 7. CDR3 size: 15 residues.

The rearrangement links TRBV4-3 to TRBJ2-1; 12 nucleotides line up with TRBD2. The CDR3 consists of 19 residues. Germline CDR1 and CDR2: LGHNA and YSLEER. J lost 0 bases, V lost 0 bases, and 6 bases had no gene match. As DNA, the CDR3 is TGCGCCAGCAGCCAAGATGGCCTAGCGGGGGGGAGCTCCTACAATGAGCAGTTCTTC. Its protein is CASSQDGLAGGSSYNEQFF.

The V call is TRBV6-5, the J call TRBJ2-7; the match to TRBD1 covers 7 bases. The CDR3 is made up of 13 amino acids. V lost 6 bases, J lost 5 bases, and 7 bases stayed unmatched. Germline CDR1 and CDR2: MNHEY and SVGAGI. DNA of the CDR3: TGTGCCAGCAGCTGGAGCCAGGGGGACGAGCAGTACTTC. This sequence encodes CASSWSQGDEQYF.

For the CDR3, the DNA is TGTGCCATCAGTGGACACAGGGAGCTCGATGGCTACACCTTC. Translation: CAISGHRELDGYTF. The rearrangement joins TRBV10-3 to TRBJ1-2; weak D call: TRBD1 (6 bases). There are 14 residues in the CDR3. The V end was cut by 4 bases, the J end by 6 bases, with 15 bases between. The V gene's germline CDR1 is ENHRY and CDR2 SYGVKD.

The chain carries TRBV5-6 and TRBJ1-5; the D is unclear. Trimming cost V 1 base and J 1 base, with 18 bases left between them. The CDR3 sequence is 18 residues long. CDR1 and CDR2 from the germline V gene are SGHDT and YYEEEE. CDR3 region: CASSLWRRTPGSNQPQHF. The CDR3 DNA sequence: TGTGCCAGCAGCTTGTGGCGTCGAACACCGGGGAGCAATCAGCCCCAGCATTTT. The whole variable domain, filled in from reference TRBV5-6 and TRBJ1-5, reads DAGVTQSPTHLIKTRGQQVTLRCSPKSGHDTVSWYQQALGQGPQFIFQYYEEEERQRGNFPDRFSGHQFPNYSSELNVNALLLGDSALYLCASSLWRRTPGSNQPQHFGDGTRLSIL.